Listed here are 13 T cell receptor beta chains from one sample, sequenced in a study of memory CD4+ T cells and cytomegalovirus serostatus. TCRdb's copy holds only in-frame clones and misses some; the assay was immunoSEQ multiplex PCR. The table records over 35,000 clones, approximately 78% of them present only once. The sort gate was single viable CD3+CD4+CD8-CD45RO+ cells for memory CD4+ T cells. The specimen sequenced was memory CD4+ T cells from blood. The receptors were gathered from an adult in good health and CMV-seronegative.

This rearrangement joins TRBV15 to TRBJ1-5; 7 nucleotides line up with TRBD1. Per germline, CDR1 LNHNV and CDR2 YYDKDF (reference sequence). CDR3 length: 16 amino acids. Losses at the gene ends were 1 base for V and 2 bases for J; bases not matched to a gene: 5. The CDR3 DNA reads TGTGCCACCAGCAGAGGGACAGGAGACGGCAATCAGCCCCAGCATTTT. Its translation is CATSRGTGDGNQPQHF. Supplemented by reference TRBV15 and TRBJ1-5, the full variable domain reads DAMVIQNPRYQVTQFGKPVTLSCSQTLNHNVMYWYQQKSSQAPKLLFHYYDKDFNNEADTPDNFQSRRPNTSFCFLDIRSPGLGDTAMYLCATSRGTGDGNQPQHFGDGTRLSIL.

The chain employs TRBV30 and TRBJ1-1; possibly TRBD1 for D (5 bases). V was clipped by 0 bases and J by 4 bases, with 21 bases between them. CDR1 GTSNPN and CDR2 SVGIG come from the germline V gene (reference sequence). CDR3 size: 17 residues. CDR3 residues: CAWSVRAPATLGTEAFF. The CDR3 DNA reads TGTGCCTGGAGTGTCAGGGCTCCCGCGACCTTAGGCACTGAAGCTTTCTTT.

The chain has TRBV27 and TRBJ1-5; 7 bases match TRBD1. The germline gives CDR1 MNHEY, CDR2 SMNVEV (reference sequence). V shed 2 bases, J shed 4 bases, and the junction held 8 bases outside the gene matches. The CDR3 runs to 16 residues. The CDR3 DNA reads TGTGCCAGCAGTTTAATTTTTTTGGACAGGAATCAGCCCCAGCATTTT. The encoded protein is CASSLIFLDRNQPQHF.

This sequence joins TRBV21-1 and TRBJ1-5; the table names TRBD1, a call not compared with the DNA. TRBV21-1 counts as a pseudogene. The CDR3 covers 14 residues. The CDR3 DNA is TGTGCCAGCACCTTAGGGGCAGCAAATCAGCCCCAGCATTTT. Encoded protein: CASTLGAANQPQHF.

The sample holds a few counts of this clone. The chain carries TRBV5-5 and TRBJ1-1; no clear D gene. The V gene's germline CDR1 is SGHKS and CDR2 YYEKEE (reference sequence). CDR3 length: 14 residues. The V gene lost 4 bases and the J gene lost 1 base, with 11 bases spanning the gap. The CDR3 coding sequence is TGTGCCAGCAGCCCTACAGCGGGGAACACTGAAGCTTTCTTT. Its protein product is CASSPTAGNTEAFF.

The chain combines TRBV27 with TRBJ1-2; D is perhaps TRBD1 (6 bases). The CDR3 sequence is 15 residues long. The V gene's germline CDR1 is MNHEY and CDR2 SMNVEV (reference sequence). Trimming stripped 6 bases from V and 2 bases from J, with 16 bases between. The CDR3 DNA reads as TGTGCCAGCAGGACAACAGGGAGGCTCAACTATGGCTACACCTTC. Translated: CASRTTGRLNYGYTF.

The chain couples TRBV19 to TRBJ1-4; the match to TRBD1 covers 11 bases. CDR1 and CDR2 (germline): LNHDA, SQIVND (reference sequence). V was clipped by 5 bases and J by 8 bases; unmatched bases: 10. The CDR3 is made up of 16 amino acids. The CDR3, as DNA: TGTGCCAGTAGTGGCCGGACAGGGGGCCAAGGAGAAAAACTGTTTTTT. Translated: CASSGRTGGQGEKLFF.

The genes are TRBV30 and TRBJ1-2; D is perhaps TRBD1 (5 bases). V dropped 5 bases and J dropped 7 bases, with 11 bases sitting between them. CDR3 length: 11 amino acids. Looked up from germline, CDR1 is GTSNPN and CDR2 is SVGIG (reference sequence). The DNA of the CDR3 is TGTGCCTGGCGTTTTAGGGGTGGCTACACCTTC. Encoded protein: CAWRFRGGYTF.

The chain couples TRBV7-3 to TRBJ1-2, with TRBD1 identical over 10 bases. The junction had 1 base not matched to a gene; V was cut back by 4 bases and J by 5 bases. The CDR3 spans 13 residues. Germline V gene sequence: CDR1 SGHTA, CDR2 FQGTGA. In DNA form, the CDR3 reads TGTGCCAGCAGCTCGGGACAGGGGTATGGCTACACCTTC. Translated: CASSSGQGYGYTF.

The table lists this clone with a count of one. J is TRBJ2-2 and V is TRBV5-8; D ambiguous. CDR3 length: 14 amino acids. Trimming removed 5 bases at V and 1 base at J, with 9 bases between. CDR1 is SGHTS and CDR2 is YDEGEE in the germline V gene. The CDR3 nucleotides are TGTGCCAGCAGGTTCAGGAAGAACACCGGGGAGCTGTTTTTT. This sequence encodes CASRFRKNTGELFF.

CDR3 region: CASSSQGSNQPQHF. CDR3 bases: TGTGCCAGCAGTTCCCAGGGTAGCAATCAGCCCCAGCATTTT. The V call is TRBV5-6, the J call TRBJ1-5; a weak D match, TRBD1 (5 bases). V was pared by 5 bases and J by 0 bases, with 9 bases between. Germline CDR1 and CDR2: SGHDT and YYEEEE. The CDR3 length is 14 residues.

This sequence joins TRBV30 and TRBJ2-7; 10 bases agree with TRBD2. The V gene's germline CDR1 is GTSNPN and CDR2 SVGIG (reference sequence). The CDR3 extends over 14 amino acids. Trimming took 1 base from V and 1 from J; bases not matched to a gene: 1. The CDR3 nucleotides are TGTGCCTGGAGTGGAGCGGGGGGGTCCTACGAGCAGTACTTC. Encoded protein: CAWSGAGGSYEQYF.

V is TRBV30 and J is TRBJ1-6; D may be TRBD1 (6 bases). From germline, CDR1 is GTSNPN and CDR2 SVGIG (reference sequence). V lost 3 bases and J 0 bases, leaving 9 bases between the germline ends. The CDR3 has 15 residues. For the CDR3, the DNA is TGTGCCTGGAGGCAGGGGAGCTCCTATAATTCACCCCTCCACTTT. It is translated as CAWRQGSSYNSPLHF.